These T cell receptor beta chains were read from a single sample in a study of human T cells and chemical hapten exposure. In TCRdb, the RACE reads were re-called with MiXCR into one record per CDR3 protein. Counted here are some 250,000 distinct CDR3 sequences, around 7.7% occurring once; the ten biggest clones make up about 1.2%. Source: whole blood, taken in connection with sensitization to the hapten diphenylcyclopropenone (DPC). The receptors come from a young man with alopecia areata. Some clones in this sample may be carry-over from other donors' samples. CDR3s include the opening cysteine and the closing phenylalanine or tryptophan. The D gene is left open where the match is weak. Clone size is given for some rows only: seen once, a few or many times, or a class if the clone is expanded.

.	TRBD2	17	TRBJ2-4	TRBV4-1	TGCGCCAGCAGCCAACCTACTAGCGGGGGGGCCAAAAACATTCAGTACTTC	CASSQPTSGGAKNIQYF
many	.	14	TRBJ1-4	TRBV4-1	TGCGCCAGCAGCCATCCTGGCTGGTCCAAAAAACTGTTTTTT	CASSHPGWSKKLFF
.	.	12	TRBJ2-1	TRBV7-2	TGTGCCAGCAGCTTAAACCGGGGCAGGGAGTTCTTC	CASSLNRGREFF
.	TRBD1	15	TRBJ2-3	TRBV20-1	TGCAGTGCTAGAGACCCCAGGGGGCAATTAGATACGCAGTATTTT	CSARDPRGQLDTQYF
once	TRBD1	16	TRBJ1-2	TRBV11-2	TGTGCCAGCAGCCCGCGGGACAGTCATCCTAACTATGGCTACACCTTC	CASSPRDSHPNYGYTF
.	.	15	TRBJ2-4	TRBV7-3	TGTGCCAGCAGCTTAACCGATGACGTTAAAAACATTCAGTACTTC	CASSLTDDVKNIQYF
few	.	13	TRBJ1-2	TRBV14	TGTGCCAGCAGCAATACGTTGACCTATGGCTACACCTTC	CASSNTLTYGYTF
.	.	13	TRBJ1-1	TRBV4-3	TGCGCCAGCAGCCAAGAGGGGAGGACTGAAGCTTTCTTT	CASSQEGRTEAFF
few	.	14	TRBJ2-3	TRBV7-2	TGTGCCAGCAGCTGGCGAGCCGACACAGATACGCAGTATTTT	CASSWRADTDTQYF
few	.	15	TRBJ1-2	TRBV7-9	TGTGCCAGCAGCTTAGGGGCCGGACAGCCTTATGGCTACACCTTC	CASSLGAGQPYGYTF
.	.	16	TRBJ2-7	TRBV20-1	TGCAGTGCTAGCCCTCCCAAACAGGGAGTGACCTACGAGCAGTACTTC	CSASPPKQGVTYEQYF
.	.	12	TRBJ2-3	TRBV3-1	TGTGCCAGCAGCCAAGCCCCCGGTACGCAGTATTTT	CASSQAPGTQYF
many	.	14	TRBJ1-5	TRBV5-1	TGCGCCAGCAGCCCTTTCGGCGGGGATCAGCCCCAGCATTTT	CASSPFGGDQPQHF
.	TRBD1	14	TRBJ2-3	TRBV10-3	TGTGCCTCACTCCGAGGACAGGGCGCAGATACGCAGTATTTT	CASLRGQGADTQYF
many	.	13	TRBJ1-1	TRBV7-2	TGTGCCAGCAGCGTAGGGGCCCGGGCCCAAGCTTTCTTT	CASSVGARAQAFF
few	TRBD1	13	TRBJ2-5	TRBV6-5	TGTGCCAGCAGTTACGGACAGGGTCTTTCCCAGTACTTC	CASSYGQGLSQYF
few	.	12	TRBJ1-1	TRBV5-5	TGTGCCAGCAGTCCGCCAACGACTGAAGCTTTCTTT	CASSPPTTEAFF
many	.	13	TRBJ2-5	TRBV29-1	TGCAGCGTCCCGGGACGGGTGGGGGAGACCCAGTACTTC	CSVPGRVGETQYF
few	.	14	TRBJ2-7	TRBV4-1	TGCGCCAGCAGCCAAGCTAAAATCTTCTACGAGCAGTACTTC	CASSQAKIFYEQYF
many	.	15	TRBJ2-1	TRBV10-1	TGCGCCAGCAGTTTCGGCCGCGGATCCTACAATGAGCAGTTCTTC	CASSFGRGSYNEQFF
.	.	14	TRBJ1-6	TRBV6-2/TRBV6-3	TGTGCCAGCAGTGTGACAGCCTATAATTCACCCCTCCACTTT	CASSVTAYNSPLHF
few	TRBD2	18	TRBJ2-5	TRBV7-9	TGTGCCAGCAGCCCTGGGACTAGCGGGGGCTTAAATCAGGAGACCCAGTACTTC	CASSPGTSGGLNQETQYF
few	.	11	TRBJ2-1	TRBV20-1	TGCAGTGCTAACCGGTTAAATGAGCAGTTCTTC	CSANRLNEQFF
many	.	12	TRBJ2-1	TRBV12-3/TRBV12-4	TGTGCCAGCAGTTCCGGGTGGAATGAGCAGTTCTTC	CASSSGWNEQFF
.	TRBD1	14	TRBJ2-3	TRBV20-1	TGCAGTGCCATGATCCCAGGGGGCAAAGATACGCAGTATTTT	CSAMIPGGKDTQYF
.	.	16	TRBJ1-1	TRBV6-2/TRBV6-3	TGTGCCAGCAGCTTTGATTTGAGTAGGAGCCGGGGGAGAGCTTTCTTT	CASSFDLSRSRGRAFF
few	TRBD1	15	TRBJ1-5	TRBV7-7	TGTGCCAGCAGGGAGAGGACAGGGGGCGGACAGCCCCAGCATTTT	CASRERTGGGQPQHF
.	.	14	TRBJ2-7	TRBV10-2	TGCGCCAGCACCACAGGGACTTACCCCCACGAGCAGTACTTC	CASTTGTYPHEQYF
few	TRBD1	13	TRBJ1-1	TRBV12-3/TRBV12-4	TGTGCCAGCAGTTTACGGGGGACAGCCCAAGCTTTCTTT	CASSLRGTAQAFF
few	TRBD1	18	TRBJ1-5	TRBV7-8	TGTGCCAGCAGCTCCGGATATGGACAGGGTGAGGTAGATCAGCCCCAGCATTTT	CASSSGYGQGEVDQPQHF
once	.	18	TRBJ1-3	TRBV4-3	TGCGCCAGCAGCCAAGATGGTGTGGACGACCTCTCTGGAAACACCATATATTTT	CASSQDGVDDLSGNTIYF
.	.	18	TRBJ1-2	TRBV6-5	TGTGCCAGCAGTTACCGATCCGGCATTTCCTGGGCGCGGGTTGGTTACACCTTC	CASSYRSGISWARVGYTF
.	.	17	TRBJ1-2	TRBV29-1	TGCAGCGTTGACGGGGGCCCGCGACCGAGAGCTAACTATGGCTACACCTTC	CSVDGGPRPRANYGYTF
.	.	11	TRBJ1-1	TRBV10-3	TGTGCCATCAGTGAGCAGGGTACGGCTTTCTTT	CAISEQGTAFF
.	.	12	TRBJ1-2	TRBV4-3	TGCGCCAGCAGCCAAGAGGGGGCTGGCTACACCTTC	CASSQEGAGYTF
few	TRBD1	14	TRBJ1-4	TRBV7-2	TGTGCCAGCAGCCACGGGACAGGCAGGGAAAAACTGTTTTTT	CASSHGTGREKLFF
few	TRBD1	14	TRBJ2-7	TRBV6-2/TRBV6-3	TGTGCCAGCTGCCGGGACAGGGTCATCCACGAGCAGTACTTC	CASCRDRVIHEQYF
.	.	14	TRBJ2-7	TRBV7-8	TGTGCCAGCAGCCACGGGGCGCGGACCTACGAGCAGTACTTC	CASSHGARTYEQYF
few	.	14	TRBJ2-1	TRBV29-1	TGCAGCGCCCAGGGGGGGTCCTCCTACAATGAGCAGTTCTTC	CSAQGGSSYNEQFF
many	.	16	TRBJ1-1	TRBV7-2	TGTGCCAGCAGCCGCCCCCCCGGGGGGTGGGGCACTGAAGCTTTCTTT	CASSRPPGGWGTEAFF
few	.	14	TRBJ1-5	TRBV13	TGTGCCAGCAGCTTAGGGAGACTCGGTCAGCCCCAGCATTTT	CASSLGRLGQPQHF
.	.	13	TRBJ1-1	TRBV7-2	TGTGCCAGCACTCCGCAGCAGGGAGGGGTAGCTTTCTTT	CASTPQQGGVAFF
many	.	14	TRBJ2-3	TRBV6-2/TRBV6-3	TGTGCCAGCAGCCGGCCCCTCGTCAAGTATACGCAGTATTTT	CASSRPLVKYTQYF
.	.	14	TRBJ1-5	TRBV24-1	TGTGCCACCAGTGAACCTGGGACTCCAGGGCCCCAGCATTTT	CATSEPGTPGPQHF
few	TRBD1	14	TRBJ2-4	TRBV29-1	TGCAGCGTAGAATCCGGGACAGGGGCGGACATTCAGTACTTC	CSVESGTGADIQYF
.	TRBD2	18	TRBJ2-3	TRBV28	TGTGCCAGCAGTTTATCAGCGGGGGCCTTTTTGAGGACAGATACGCAGTATTTT	CASSLSAGAFLRTDTQYF
.	.	11	TRBJ2-3	TRBV7-9	TGTGCCAGCAGCGGGTTGGATACGCAGTATTTT	CASSGLDTQYF
.	.	15	TRBJ1-6	TRBV4-1	TGCGCCAGCAGCCCGACTGACTCCTATAATTCACCCCTCCACTTT	CASSPTDSYNSPLHF
.	TRBD1	15	TRBJ2-3	TRBV4-1	TGCGCCAGCAGACCCCCAGGGGGCAGGACAGATACGCAGTATTTT	CASRPPGGRTDTQYF
.	TRBD1	16	TRBJ1-3	TRBV5-1	TGCGCCAGCAGCCCTTGGGACAGCAGCTCTGGAAACACCATATATTTT	CASSPWDSSSGNTIYF
.	.	13	TRBJ2-5	TRBV19	TGTGCCAGTAGCCAAAGATTCTCGGAGACCCAGTACTTC	CASSQRFSETQYF
.	.	12	TRBJ2-7	TRBV7-9	TGTGCCAGCAGCTTAGTCTTTTCCGAGCAGTACTTC	CASSLVFSEQYF
once	.	11	TRBJ2-7	TRBV29-1	TGCAGCGTCCTGTTGGGCTACGAGCAGTACTTC	CSVLLGYEQYF
.	.	14	TRBJ1-5	TRBV6-2/TRBV6-3	TGTGCCAGCAGAAAGGACGGTTACAATCAGCCCCAGCATTTT	CASRKDGYNQPQHF
.	.	16	TRBJ2-2	TRBV20-1	TGCAGTGCTAGAGTTAATTTGCTAGCACGCCCCGGGGAGCTGTTTTTT	CSARVNLLARPGELFF
many	.	14	TRBJ1-1	TRBV5-1	TGCGCCAGCAGCTTCAGTCCAGGGAACACTGAAGCTTTCTTT	CASSFSPGNTEAFF